This entry lists 13 T cell receptor beta chains sequenced from one sample in a study of blood T cell repertoires in COVID-19. Assay used: immunoSEQ multiplex PCR; TCRdb lists only in-frame clones, some missing. The sample shows approximately 120,000 clones, about 80% of them seen only once. The sample consisted of peripheral blood. The receptors here all came from a human donor in a cohort sampled during active COVID-19.

The chain employs TRBV7-8 and TRBJ2-5; 7 nucleotides align to TRBD1. Looked up from germline, CDR1 is SGHVS and CDR2 is FQNEAQ. This CDR3 comprises 15 residues. After removal of 1 base from V and 5 bases from J, the junction contained 7 bases not matched to a gene. The CDR3 spells CASSLGRGRWETQYF. The CDR3 DNA reads TGTGCCAGCAGCTTAGGAAGGGGGCGCTGGGAGACCCAGTACTTC.

The rearrangement joins TRBV6-7 to TRBJ2-4; 13 nucleotides align to TRBD2. TRBV6-7 is known as an ORF, though its function is uncertain. V was pared by 0 bases and J by 2 bases, with 16 bases of the junction left unmatched. The CDR3 has 22 residues. CDR3 loop: CASSYSKTLIMTSGRTKNIQYF. The DNA of the CDR3 is TGTGCCAGCAGTTACTCGAAAACCCTGATTATGACTAGCGGGAGGACCAAAAACATTCAGTACTTC.

The chain joins TRBV19 to TRBJ1-5; D is possibly TRBD1 (5 bases). The CDR3 totals 18 residues. V was cut by 10 bases and J by 0 bases, with 25 bases left in between. Germline V lookup: CDR1 LNHDA, CDR2 SQIVND (reference sequence). The CDR3 loop reads CATDPGLRLRDSNQPQHF. The CDR3, as DNA: TGTGCCACCGATCCGGGACTCAGGCTTCGGGATAGCAATCAGCCCCAGCATTTT.

This chain joins TRBV4-1 and TRBJ1-4, with D unclear. The CDR3 loop spans 15 amino acids. Trimming left V 3 bases short and J 8 bases short, with 16 bases between. Germline V lookup: CDR1 MGHRA, CDR2 YSYEKL. The CDR3 region has the DNA TGCGCCAGCAGCCATCGCCCTGAGAGCGGAGAAAAACTGTTTTTT. This gives the protein CASSHRPESGEKLFF.

The chain couples TRBV9 to TRBJ1-5, with TRBD1 as a possible D gene (5 bases). Deletions cut 0 bases from V and 7 bases from J, with 11 bases between. The germline V gene encodes CDR1 SGDLS and CDR2 YYNGEE. This CDR3 is built from 14 residues. The CDR3 here is CASSVGQGGQPQHF. CDR3 in DNA: TGTGCCAGCAGCGTAGGGCAGGGAGGGCAGCCCCAGCATTTT.

The J gene is TRBJ2-2, the V gene TRBV7-3; tentatively, D is TRBD2 (6 bases). V lost 4 bases and J lost 4, with 22 bases in between. The CDR3 consists of 18 residues. The germline CDR1 and CDR2 sequences are SGHTA and FQGTGA. The DNA for the CDR3 is TGTGCCAGCAGCTCCACCTCGCGGGTGGGGGGTAGCACCGGGGAGCTGTTTTTT. Translation: CASSSTSRVGGSTGELFF.

The genes are TRBV27 and TRBJ2-3; D unclear. V lost 2 bases and J 2 bases, leaving 8 bases between the germline ends. In germline, CDR1 is MNHEY, CDR2 SMNVEV (reference sequence). The CDR3 consists of 14 residues. The CDR3 bases are TGTGCCAGCAGTTTAGGTGACTTCACAGATACGCAGTATTTT. Amino acids: CASSLGDFTDTQYF.

The rearrangement links TRBV30 to TRBJ2-1, with TRBD1 as a possible D gene (6 bases). This CDR3 region has 14 residues. V was cut by 2 bases and J by 8 bases, with 16 bases left in between. CDR1 is GTSNPN, CDR2 SVGIG, per germline (reference sequence). CDR3 bases: TGTGCCTGGAGTCTCAGGGGATCAGGCGATGAGCAGTTCTTC. Translating it yields CAWSLRGSGDEQFF.

The chain has TRBV19 and TRBJ2-1; 9 bases are a match to TRBD1. This CDR3 has 16 residues. With V trimmed by 4 bases and J by 4 bases, 8 bases remained unmatched. Germline V gene sequence: CDR1 LNHDA, CDR2 SQIVND (reference sequence). In DNA form, the CDR3 reads TGTGCCAGTAGTAGATCCGGGACAGGGTTTTACAATGAGCAGTTCTTC. Residues: CASSRSGTGFYNEQFF.

This clone was recorded a few times. The V gene is TRBV3-1 (or the pseudogene TRBV3-2), the J gene TRBJ1-5; no clear D gene. Per germline, CDR1 LGHDT and CDR2 YNNKEL (reference sequence). With 0 bases removed from V and 7 bases from J, the gap between germline ends came to 4 bases. This CDR3 region has 12 residues. The CDR3 sequence: CASSQDLQPQHF. In nucleotides, the CDR3 is TGTGCCAGCAGCCAAGACTTACAGCCCCAGCATTTT.

V and J are TRBV24-1 and TRBJ1-2; 7 positions match TRBD1. V trimming: 3 bases; J trimming: 2 bases; junction bases outside the gene matches: 2. The CDR3 sequence is 14 residues long. Looked up from germline, CDR1 is KGHDR and CDR2 is SFDVKD. The CDR3 DNA sequence: TGTGCCACCAGTGATCCGGGACAGAACTATGGCTACACCTTC. Protein sequence: CATSDPGQNYGYTF.

V usage is TRBV6-6 and J usage is TRBJ2-3; 8 bases line up with TRBD2. Trimming removed 7 bases from V and 5 bases from J; junction bases left unmatched: 5. Germline CDR1 is MNHNY and CDR2 is SVGAGI (reference sequence). The length of the CDR3 is 13 residues. The CDR3 DNA reads TGTGCCAGCACCCGGGAGGGCCGAGATACGCAGTATTTT. Its protein product is CASTREGRDTQYF.

This chain joins TRBV4-1 and TRBJ2-4; maybe TRBD2 (6 bases). The CDR3 contains 15 residues. With 1 base removed from V and 8 bases from J, the gap between germline ends came to 15 bases. From germline, CDR1 is MGHRA and CDR2 YSYEKL. CDR3 DNA sequence: TGCGCCAGCAGCCAAGGTCTTCCCACGGGGGACATTCAGTACTTC. Encoded protein: CASSQGLPTGDIQYF.